This TCR beta chain was recorded in a study of early T cells in non-severe SARS-CoV-2 infection. As part of library construction, unique molecular identifiers were attached to individual cDNA molecules. TCRdb re-called the 5' RACE reads through MiXCR, storing one row per CDR3 protein. The top ten hold around 5.5% of the sample, which has about 69,000 distinct CDR3 sequences, about 10% seen once. Study-wide results and caveats: Database matching using VDJdb favored anti-spike CD8 responses, with private and CD4 specificities left missing.

In this sample, this clonotype turned up many times. What it binds is not known. Trimming at V came to 10 bases and at J to 5 bases, leaving 20 bases not matched to a gene. Per the germline V gene, CDR1 is MNHNS and CDR2 is SASEGT. The CDR3 has 17 residues. The sequence came from an adult who was a healthcare worker with PCR-confirmed SARS-CoV-2 infection or an uninfected control (not recorded which). The chain has TRBV6-1 and TRBJ2-7; TRBD2 aligns across 10 bases. The sequenced sample was whole blood. The CDR3, as DNA: TGTGCCATCCCGAAAGGGCTAGCGGGAGTAATTTCGGACGAGCAGTACTTC. It specifies CAIPKGLAGVISDEQYF.